Below are 31 T cell receptor beta chains sequenced from a single sample in a study of human T cells and chemical hapten exposure. TCRdb called the RACE reads again in MiXCR, with one record for every CDR3 protein. The sample contains 65,000 to 95,000 distinct CDR3 sequences, 10% to 15% of which appear only once. The time point here: patch test 1, 2 weeks after DPC sensitization. Treatment meaning: therapeutic diphenylcyclopropenone sensitization with weekly scalp DPC. Specimen: whole blood, collected in connection with sensitization to the hapten diphenylcyclopropenone (DPC). The receptors come from a woman aged 60 to 75 with alopecia areata. Some clones in this sample may be carry-over from other donors' samples.

The chain links TRBV2 to TRBJ2-3; TRBD2 agrees at 7 bases. V trimming: 6 bases; J trimming: 6 bases; junction bases outside the gene matches: 9. The CDR3 consists of 14 residues. CDR1 SNHLY and CDR2 FYNNEI come from the germline V gene. The CDR3 DNA is TGTGCCAGCAGCGCAGCCACTAGCGCGGATACGCAGTATTTT. Translating it yields CASSAATSADTQYF.

In this sample, this clonotype turned up many times. The genes are TRBV20-1 and TRBJ1-3; no firm D call. Germline V gives CDR1 DFQATT, CDR2 SNEGSKA (reference sequence). V lost 5 bases to trimming and J lost 0 bases, with 14 bases between them. This CDR3 is built from 15 residues. Here the CDR3 reads CSAAGGSLSGNTIYF. DNA for the CDR3: TGCAGTGCTGCCGGCGGCTCCCTCTCTGGAAACACCATATATTTT.

This clonotype has at least ten counts. V usage is TRBV20-1 and J usage is TRBJ1-6, with a possible D match to TRBD1 (6 bases). This CDR3 is built from 15 residues. Trimming cost V 2 bases and J 10 bases, with 18 bases left between them. Germline V lookup: CDR1 DFQATT, CDR2 SNEGSKA (reference sequence). In nucleotides, the CDR3 is TGCAGTGCTAGATCTGGGGGCCAAATATGGTCACCCCTCCACTTT. Translation gives CSARSGGQIWSPLHF.

This clonotype turned up a few times. The V gene is TRBV29-1, the J gene TRBJ1-1; D may be TRBD1 (6 bases). From germline, CDR1 is SQVTM and CDR2 ANQGSEA. The CDR3 runs 13 residues. V dropped 7 bases and J dropped 2 bases, with 14 bases sitting between them. This CDR3 is CSAGTSFNTEAFF. In DNA, the CDR3 is TGCAGCGCCGGGACAAGTTTTAACACTGAAGCTTTCTTT.

This clonotype was detected ten times or more. The chain links TRBV10-3 to TRBJ2-1, with 7 bases that match TRBD1. The CDR3 is made up of 15 amino acids. Germline V gene sequence: CDR1 ENHRY, CDR2 SYGVKD. The V segment lost 4 bases and the J segment 6 bases; nucleotides outside the gene matches: 9. The CDR3 coding sequence is TGTGCCATCAGTGGCCCCGACAGGGTACGCAATGAGCAGTTCTTC. Amino acids: CAISGPDRVRNEQFF.

There are many counts of this clonotype. The V gene is TRBV6-6, the J gene TRBJ1-1; 8 bases agree with TRBD1. The CDR3 loop spans 13 amino acids. After removal of 10 bases from V and 4 bases from J, the junction contained 8 bases not matched to a gene. The V gene's germline CDR1 is MNHNY and CDR2 SVGAGI (reference sequence). The CDR3 nucleotides are TGTGCCACTTCCACAGGGGGTCCCACTGAAGCTTTCTTT. Translation gives CATSTGGPTEAFF.

This clonotype was picked up many times. This chain connects TRBV7-8 to TRBJ1-4, with a tentative D call TRBD1 (5 bases). Trimming stripped 9 bases from V and 5 bases from J, with 13 bases between. The length of the CDR3 is 13 residues. Germline V gene sequence: CDR1 SGHVS, CDR2 FQNEAQ. The CDR3 bases are TGTGCCAGTCAGCGGGGACCAAATGAAAAACTGTTTTTT. The encoded protein is CASQRGPNEKLFF.

V is TRBV9 and J is TRBJ2-7, with TRBD2 identical over 8 bases. Per germline, CDR1 SGDLS and CDR2 YYNGEE. Losses at the gene ends were 3 bases for V and 9 bases for J; bases not matched to a gene: 5. The CDR3 is 12 amino acids. The CDR3: CASSGLAGRQYF. DNA of the CDR3: TGTGCCAGCAGCGGATTAGCGGGGAGGCAGTACTTC. Variable domain in full (rest from reference TRBV9 and TRBJ2-7): DSGVTQTPKHLITATGQRVTLRCSPRSGDLSVYWYQQSLDQGLQFLIQYYNGEERAKGNILERFSAQQFPDLHSELNLSSLELGDSALYFCASSGLAGRQYFGPGTRLTVT.

This clonotype was detected ten times or more. The rearrangement links TRBV29-1 to TRBJ2-1; tentatively, D is TRBD1 (5 bases). Germline CDR1 and CDR2: SQVTM and ANQGSEA. The CDR3 runs to 11 residues. Trimming removed 3 bases at V and 12 bases at J, with 12 bases between. The CDR3 here is CSVDRPQGQFF. CDR3 nucleotides: TGCAGCGTTGATCGGCCGCAGGGGCAGTTCTTC.

Details on this clonotype: This clone may be a read error of a much larger clone one base away. CDR3 sequence reads: CASSFASTGELLF. CDR3 DNA: TGTGCCAGCAGCTTCGCGAGTACCGGGGAGCTGCTTTTT. The V and J genes are TRBV13 and TRBJ2-2; tentative D call: TRBD2 (5 bases). This CDR3 is built from 13 residues. CDR1 and CDR2 (germline): PRHDT, FYEKMQ (reference sequence).

This clonotype showed up just a few times. The chain carries TRBV4-1 and TRBJ2-1; 13 positions match TRBD2. Losses at the gene ends were 4 bases for V and 0 bases for J; bases not matched to a gene: 3. From germline, CDR1 is MGHRA and CDR2 YSYEKL. CDR3 length: 17 residues. Here the CDR3 DNA reads TGCGCCAGCAGCCTGACTAGCGGGGGGAGCTCCTACAATGAGCAGTTCTTC. This gives the protein CASSLTSGGSSYNEQFF.

There are many counts of this clonotype. The J gene is TRBJ2-1, the V gene TRBV5-5; D uncertain. Trimming took off 0 bases at V and 5 bases at J, with 15 bases between the two ends. The CDR3 runs 16 residues. Germline lookup yields CDR1 SGHKS and CDR2 YYEKEE (reference sequence). This CDR3 is CASSLAPASPNNEQFF. The CDR3 DNA reads as TGTGCCAGCAGCTTGGCGCCAGCTTCGCCGAACAATGAGCAGTTCTTC.

The chain couples TRBV11-3 to TRBJ1-1, with D unresolved. V was cut by 5 bases and J by 8 bases, with 15 bases left in between. This CDR3 has 13 amino acids. Germline assignment: CDR1 SGHNT and CDR2 YENEEA. The CDR3 DNA sequence: TGTGCCAGCAGCCACAACCGGGCATCAGAAGCTTTCTTT. It translates to CASSHNRASEAFF.

This clonotype appeared a few times. This chain connects TRBV4-2 to TRBJ2-7, with TRBD2 matching over 10 bases. The CDR3 contains 15 residues. Germline CDR1 and CDR2: LGHNA and YNFKEQ. V shed 5 bases and J 6 bases; nucleotides not matched to a gene: 10. The CDR3 DNA sequence: TGTGCCAGCAGCTACAGCGCCGGGACTAGCGTCGAGCAGTACTTC. It encodes CASSYSAGTSVEQYF.

This clonotype was seen a few times. The chain recombines TRBV5-1 with TRBJ1-2, with D possibly TRBD1 on 5 matching bases. Germline CDR1 is SGHRS and CDR2 is YFSETQ. V was cut by 2 bases and J by 0 bases, with 11 bases left in between. The CDR3 covers 15 residues. CDR3 sequence (DNA): TGCGCCAGCAGCTTCGGGACGGAGACTAACTATGGCTACACCTTC. This sequence encodes CASSFGTETNYGYTF.

The chain combines TRBV20-1 with TRBJ2-3; possibly TRBD1 or TRBD2 for D (6 bases each). Trimming pared 6 bases from V and 0 bases from J, leaving 13 bases between. CDR1 and CDR2 from the germline V gene are DFQATT and SNEGSKA (reference sequence). This CDR3 contains 14 residues. This CDR3 reads CSAPGASSTDTQYF. The CDR3 DNA is TGCAGTGCCCCGGGGGCCTCTAGCACAGATACGCAGTATTTT.

Details on this clonotype: A much larger clone lies a single base off, so this may be a read error. The V call is TRBV9, the J call TRBJ1-5; a weak D match, TRBD1 (5 bases). Germline values: CDR1 SGDLS, CDR2 YYNGEE. The CDR3 consists of 13 residues. The CDR3 DNA is TGTGCCAGCAGCTGGGGGGAAAATCAGCCCCGGCATTTT. Protein: CASSWGENQPRHF.

This clonotype appeared a few times. V is TRBV4-2 and J is TRBJ2-1; 13 nucleotides line up with TRBD2. Trimming removed 2 bases from V and 0 bases from J; junction bases left unmatched: 10. From germline, CDR1 is LGHNA and CDR2 YNFKEQ. The CDR3 sequence is 20 residues long. The DNA for the CDR3 is TGTGCCAGCAGCCAACGACCGGGACTAGCGGGACCCGACTCCTACAATGAGCAGTTCTTC. Translating it yields CASSQRPGLAGPDSYNEQFF.

This clonotype was seen a handful of times. The chain combines TRBV18 with TRBJ2-1, with D possibly TRBD2 on 6 matching bases. This CDR3 region has 13 residues. V lost 3 bases, J lost 10 bases, and 13 bases lay in between. The germline V gene encodes CDR1 KGHSH and CDR2 LQKENI. For the CDR3, the DNA is TGTGCCAGCTCACCTCCGGGGGTAGTAGAGCAGTTCTTC. The encoded protein is CASSPPGVVEQFF.

This clonotype was detected ten times or more. The rearrangement uses TRBV18 and TRBJ2-7, with D unclear. Germline V gives CDR1 KGHSH, CDR2 LQKENI. The CDR3 has 14 residues. Trimming pared 3 bases from V and 7 bases from J, leaving 16 bases between. The CDR3 sequence: CASSPLHRPQEQYF. CDR3 DNA: TGTGCCAGCTCACCCTTACACAGACCGCAAGAGCAGTACTTC.

This clonotype was detected many times. This chain links TRBV18 with TRBJ1-4; D call uncertain. The CDR3 runs to 15 residues. Germline values: CDR1 KGHSH, CDR2 LQKENI. Trimming took off 0 bases at V and 1 base at J, with 6 bases between the two ends. The CDR3 loop reads CASSPPPGTNEKLFF. CDR3 nucleotide sequence: TGTGCCAGCTCACCACCCCCCGGAACTAATGAAAAACTGTTTTTT.

The rearrangement links TRBV7-9 to TRBJ1-1; D is uncertain. The CDR3 totals 14 residues. With 1 base removed from V and 1 base from J, the gap between germline ends came to 7 bases. Germline-derived CDR1 and CDR2 are SEHNR and FQNEAQ (reference sequence). The CDR3 DNA reads as TGTGCCAGCAGCTTAGGGTTTGAGAACACTGAAGCTTTCTTT. Its translation is CASSLGFENTEAFF.

This clonotype was counted ten times or more. Written as DNA, the CDR3 is TGTGCCACCGCTAGGGGACAGACCACAGATACGCAGTATTTT. Translating gives CATARGQTTDTQYF. The genes are TRBV10-3 and TRBJ2-3, with 7 bases matching TRBD1. The J segment lost 2 bases and the V segment lost 10 bases, leaving 9 bases of the junction unmatched. The CDR3 covers 14 residues. CDR1 and CDR2 from the germline V gene are ENHRY and SYGVKD.

The chain couples TRBV10-2 to TRBJ2-5; D perhaps matches TRBD1 (6 bases). There are 16 residues in the CDR3. Germline assignment: CDR1 WSHSY and CDR2 SAAADI. The V end was cut by 6 bases, the J end by 5 bases, with 22 bases between. CDR3 nucleotides: TGCGCCAGCAGCCCACGGGCAGGGGCTTTTTTGGAGACCCAGTACTTC. Translating it yields CASSPRAGAFLETQYF.

The V call is TRBV18, the J call TRBJ2-4; 12 bases fit TRBD1. Losses at the gene ends were 2 bases for V and 6 bases for J; bases not matched to a gene: 5. This CDR3 comprises 16 residues. From germline, CDR1 is KGHSH and CDR2 LQKENI. In nucleotides, the CDR3 is TGTGCCAGCTCACCAGGGACAGGGGGCACGGGAAACATTCAGTACTTC. It yields the protein CASSPGTGGTGNIQYF. Drawing the rest from reference TRBV18 and TRBJ2-4, the complete variable domain is NAGVMQNPRHLVRRRGQEARLRCSPMKGHSHVYWYRQLPEEGLKFMVYLQKENIIDESGMPKERFSAEFPKEGPSILRIQQVVRGDSAAYFCASSPGTGGTGNIQYFGAGTRLSVL.

Comments on this clonotype: At one boundary the junction diverges from the germline segment, which might be a read error. The J gene is TRBJ2-2, the V gene TRBV7-7; D is undetermined. This CDR3 spans 12 amino acids. Germline CDR1 is SSHAT and CDR2 is FNYEAQ (reference sequence). The CDR3 reads CASSLESGELFF. DNA of the CDR3: TGTGCTAGCAGCTTAGAGTCCGGGGAGCTGTTTTTT.

This clonotype was detected many times. One junction end does not reproduce the germline sequence, and a read error may be involved. This chain joins TRBV7-7 and TRBJ2-7; TRBD1 agrees at 7 bases. Per germline, CDR1 SSHAT and CDR2 FNYEAQ (reference sequence). CDR3 length equals 15 residues. This CDR3 is CASSPPPDRTYEQYF. CDR3 DNA: TGTGCTAGCAGCCCCCCCCCGGACAGGACCTACGAGCAGTACTTC.

This clonotype was counted at least ten times. The J gene is TRBJ2-3, the V gene TRBV29-1, with D perhaps TRBD1 or TRBD2 (5 bases each). The CDR3 contains 14 residues. The germline V gene has CDR1 SQVTM and CDR2 ANQGSEA. The germline V and J ends were trimmed by 6 bases and 0 bases, with 13 bases remaining between them. CDR3 region: CSVPGTFSTDTQYF. The CDR3 region has the DNA TGCAGCGTCCCCGGGACGTTTAGCACAGATACGCAGTATTTT.

In nucleotides, the CDR3 is TGCAGTGCTACAAGCAGCAATCAGCCCCAGCATTTT. It is translated as CSATSSNQPQHF. The rearrangement links TRBV20-1 to TRBJ1-5; the D is unclear. CDR3 length equals 12 residues. The germline V and J ends were trimmed by 4 bases and 1 base, with 5 bases remaining between them. The germline V gene encodes CDR1 DFQATT and CDR2 SNEGSKA (reference sequence).

This clonotype was observed many times. The chain recombines TRBV11-1 with TRBJ2-2, with TRBD2 matching over 12 bases. CDR3 size: 18 residues. V was clipped by 4 bases and J by 0 bases; unmatched bases: 6. Germline assignment: CDR1 SGHAT and CDR2 FQDESV (reference sequence). CDR3 coding DNA: TGTGCCAGCAGCTCCCAACCTAGCGGGGGGGCGAACACCGGGGAGCTGTTTTTT. It codes for CASSSQPSGGANTGELFF. Filled out from reference TRBV11-1 and TRBJ2-2, the complete variable domain reads EAEVAQSPRYKITEKSQAVAFWCDPISGHATLYWYRQILGQGPELLVQFQDESVVDDSQLPKDRFSAERLKGVDSTLKIQPAELGDSAMYLCASSSQPSGGANTGELFFGEGSRLTVL.

This clonotype was seen repeatedly, ten times or more. The chain employs TRBV27 and TRBJ1-2; D may be TRBD1 (5 bases). The CDR3 covers 13 residues. The germline V gene encodes CDR1 MNHEY and CDR2 SMNVEV (reference sequence). With 3 bases removed from V and 4 bases from J, the gap between germline ends came to 9 bases. CDR3 nucleotides: TGTGCCAGCAGTTTGGGTGGGGGCTATGGCTACACCTTC. This gives the protein CASSLGGGYGYTF.